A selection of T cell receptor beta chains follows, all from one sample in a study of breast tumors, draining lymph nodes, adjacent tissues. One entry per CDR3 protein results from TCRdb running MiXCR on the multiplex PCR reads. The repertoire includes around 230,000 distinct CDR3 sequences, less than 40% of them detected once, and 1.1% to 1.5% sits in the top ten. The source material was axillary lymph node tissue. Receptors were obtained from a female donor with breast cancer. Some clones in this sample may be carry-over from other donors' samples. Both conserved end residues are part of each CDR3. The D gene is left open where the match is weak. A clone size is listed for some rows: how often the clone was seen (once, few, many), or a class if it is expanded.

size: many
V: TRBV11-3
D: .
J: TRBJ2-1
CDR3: CASSPFLLAEQFF
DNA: TGTGCCAGCAGCCCGTTTCTTCTAGCTGAGCAGTTCTTC

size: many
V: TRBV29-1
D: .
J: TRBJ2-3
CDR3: CSAPVRDTQYF
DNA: TGCAGCGCCCCAGTACGAGATACGCAGTATTTT

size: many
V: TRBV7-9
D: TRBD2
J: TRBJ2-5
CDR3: CASSLHTELLGLAGGETQYF
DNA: TGTGCCAGCAGCTTACATACGGAGCTACTGGGGCTAGCGGGAGGAGAGACCCAGTACTTC

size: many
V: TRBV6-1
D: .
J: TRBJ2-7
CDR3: CASSKADSSYEQYF
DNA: TGTGCCAGCAGTAAGGCGGACAGCTCCTACGAGCAGTACTTC

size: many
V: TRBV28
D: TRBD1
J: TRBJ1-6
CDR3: CASSPGQALDNSPLHF
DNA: TGTGCCAGCAGTCCCGGACAGGCTCTGGATAATTCACCCCTCCACTTT

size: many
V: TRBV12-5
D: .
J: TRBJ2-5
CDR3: CASGPLGGGRGETQYF
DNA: TGTGCTAGTGGTCCCCTCGGCGGGGGCCGGGGGGAGACCCAGTACTTC

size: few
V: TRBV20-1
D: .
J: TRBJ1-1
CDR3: CSAQEGSTEAFF
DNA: TGCAGTGCCCAGGAGGGGAGCACTGAAGCTTTCTTT

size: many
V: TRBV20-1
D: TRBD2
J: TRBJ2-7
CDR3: CSASGGDSYEQYF
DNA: TGCAGTGCTAGTGGGGGGGACTCCTACGAGCAGTACTTC

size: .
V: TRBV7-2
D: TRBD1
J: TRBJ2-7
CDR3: CASSSGTVSYEQYF
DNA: TGTGCCAGCAGCTCCGGGACAGTCTCCTACGAGCAGTACTTC

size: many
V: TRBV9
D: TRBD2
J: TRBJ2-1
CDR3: CASSPASGANNEQFF
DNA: TGTGCCAGCAGCCCAGCTAGCGGAGCTAACAATGAGCAGTTCTTC

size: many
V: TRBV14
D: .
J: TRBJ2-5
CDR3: CASSQGRLVKTQSF
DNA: TGTGCCAGCAGCCAGGGGAGGCTCGTGAAGACCCAGTCCTTC

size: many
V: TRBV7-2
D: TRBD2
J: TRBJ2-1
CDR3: CASSLSLAGSHEQFF
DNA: TGTGCCAGCAGCTTAAGCCTAGCGGGATCCCATGAGCAGTTCTTC

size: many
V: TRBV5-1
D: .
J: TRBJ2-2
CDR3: CASSLDPNPGELFF
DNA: TGCGCCAGCAGCTTGGATCCAAACCCCGGGGAGCTGTTTTTT

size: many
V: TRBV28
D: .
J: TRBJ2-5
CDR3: CASSIRQGGETQYF
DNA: TGTGCCAGCAGTATAAGACAGGGAGGAGAGACCCAGTACTTC

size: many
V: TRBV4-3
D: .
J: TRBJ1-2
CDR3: CASSQYGQREGYTF
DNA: TGCGCCAGCAGCCAATATGGACAGCGTGAGGGCTACACCTTC

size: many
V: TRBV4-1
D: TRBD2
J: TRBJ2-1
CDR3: CASSLLRASGINEQFF
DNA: TGCGCCAGCAGCCTCCTCAGGGCTAGCGGGATCAATGAGCAGTTCTTC

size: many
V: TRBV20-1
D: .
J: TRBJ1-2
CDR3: CSAQLGGGSSSGYTF
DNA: TGCAGTGCTCAACTGGGGGGGGGGAGTAGTAGTGGCTACACCTTC